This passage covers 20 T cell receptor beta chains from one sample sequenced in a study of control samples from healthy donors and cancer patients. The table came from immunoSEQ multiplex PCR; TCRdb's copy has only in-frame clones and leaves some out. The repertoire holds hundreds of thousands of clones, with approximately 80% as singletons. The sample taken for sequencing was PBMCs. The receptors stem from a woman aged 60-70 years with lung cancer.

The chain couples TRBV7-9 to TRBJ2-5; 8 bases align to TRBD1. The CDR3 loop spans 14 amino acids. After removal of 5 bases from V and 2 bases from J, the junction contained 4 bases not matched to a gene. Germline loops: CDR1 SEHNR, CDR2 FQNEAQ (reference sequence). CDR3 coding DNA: TGTGCCAGCAGCCTTGGACAGGGTCAAGAGACCCAGTACTTC. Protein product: CASSLGQGQETQYF.

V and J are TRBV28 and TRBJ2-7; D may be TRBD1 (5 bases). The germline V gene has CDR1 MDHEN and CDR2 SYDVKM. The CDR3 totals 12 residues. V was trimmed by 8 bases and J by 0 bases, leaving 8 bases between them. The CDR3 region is CASAGISYEQYF. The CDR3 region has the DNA TGTGCCAGCGCAGGGATCTCCTACGAGCAGTACTTC.

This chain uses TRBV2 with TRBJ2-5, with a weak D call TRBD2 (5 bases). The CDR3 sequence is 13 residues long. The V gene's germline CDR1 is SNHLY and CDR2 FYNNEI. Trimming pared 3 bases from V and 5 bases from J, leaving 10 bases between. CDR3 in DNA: TGTGCCAGCAGTGATCTTCCGGGGGAGACCCAGTACTTC. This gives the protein CASSDLPGETQYF.

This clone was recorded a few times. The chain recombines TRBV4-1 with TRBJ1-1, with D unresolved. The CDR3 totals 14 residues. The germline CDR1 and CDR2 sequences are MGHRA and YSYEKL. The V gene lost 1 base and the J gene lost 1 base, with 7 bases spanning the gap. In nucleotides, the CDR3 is TGCGCCAGCAGCCAAGGGGAGCAGAACACTGAAGCTTTCTTT. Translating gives CASSQGEQNTEAFF.

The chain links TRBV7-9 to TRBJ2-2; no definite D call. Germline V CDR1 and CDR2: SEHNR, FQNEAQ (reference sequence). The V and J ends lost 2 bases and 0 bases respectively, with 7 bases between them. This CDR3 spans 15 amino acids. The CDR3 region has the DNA TGTGCCAGCAGCTTAAGGCTCGCGAACACCGGGGAGCTGTTTTTT. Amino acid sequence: CASSLRLANTGELFF.

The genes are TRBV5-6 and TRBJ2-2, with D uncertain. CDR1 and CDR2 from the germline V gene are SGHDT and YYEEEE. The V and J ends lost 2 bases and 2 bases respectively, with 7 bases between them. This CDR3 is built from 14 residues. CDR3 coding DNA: TGTGCCAGCAGCTTCGGGTTTAACACCGGGGAGCTGTTTTTT. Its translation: CASSFGFNTGELFF. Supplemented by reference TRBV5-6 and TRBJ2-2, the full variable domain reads DAGVTQSPTHLIKTRGQQVTLRCSPKSGHDTVSWYQQALGQGPQFIFQYYEEEERQRGNFPDRFSGHQFPNYSSELNVNALLLGDSALYLCASSFGFNTGELFFGEGSRLTVL.

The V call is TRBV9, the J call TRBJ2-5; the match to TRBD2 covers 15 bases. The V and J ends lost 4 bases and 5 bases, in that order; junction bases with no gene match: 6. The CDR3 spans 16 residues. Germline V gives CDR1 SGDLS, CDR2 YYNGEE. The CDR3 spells CASSPGLAGGPETQYF. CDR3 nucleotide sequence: TGTGCCAGCAGCCCGGGACTAGCGGGGGGCCCGGAGACCCAGTACTTC. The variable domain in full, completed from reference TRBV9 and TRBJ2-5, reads DSGVTQTPKHLITATGQRVTLRCSPRSGDLSVYWYQQSLDQGLQFLIQYYNGEERAKGNILERFSAQQFPDLHSELNLSSLELGDSALYFCASSPGLAGGPETQYFGPGTRLLVL.

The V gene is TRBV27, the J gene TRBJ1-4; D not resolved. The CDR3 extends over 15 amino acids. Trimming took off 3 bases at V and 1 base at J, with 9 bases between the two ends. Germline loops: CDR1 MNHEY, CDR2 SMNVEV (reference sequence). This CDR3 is CASSLYVGTNEKLFF. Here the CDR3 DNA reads TGTGCCAGCAGTTTGTACGTAGGAACTAATGAAAAACTGTTTTTT. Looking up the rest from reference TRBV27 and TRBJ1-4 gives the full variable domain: EAQVTQNPRYLITVTGKKLTVTCSQNMNHEYMSWYRQDPGLGLRQIYYSMNVEVTDKGDVPEGYKVSRKEKRNFPLILESPSPNQTSLYFCASSLYVGTNEKLFFGSGTQLSVL.

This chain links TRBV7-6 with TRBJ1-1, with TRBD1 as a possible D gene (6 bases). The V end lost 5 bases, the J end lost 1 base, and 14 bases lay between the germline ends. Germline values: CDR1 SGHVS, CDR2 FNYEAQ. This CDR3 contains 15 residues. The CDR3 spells CASSRDRLPNTEAFF. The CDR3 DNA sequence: TGTGCCAGCAGCCGAGACAGGTTACCGAACACTGAAGCTTTCTTT.

CDR3 DNA sequence: TGTGCCAGCAGTTTACCACAGGGGCAAGGAGAAAAACTGTTTTTT. Its protein is CASSLPQGQGEKLFF. The V and J genes are TRBV28 and TRBJ1-4; 7 nucleotides line up with TRBD1. CDR3 length: 15 residues. Germline CDR1 reads MDHEN; CDR2 reads SYDVKM. V lost 2 bases and J lost 8; bases outside the gene matches: 8.

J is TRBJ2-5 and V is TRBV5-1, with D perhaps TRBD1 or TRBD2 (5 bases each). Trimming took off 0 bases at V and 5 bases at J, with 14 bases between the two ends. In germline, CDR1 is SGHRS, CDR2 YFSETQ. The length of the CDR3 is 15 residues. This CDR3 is CASSLALGGSETQYF. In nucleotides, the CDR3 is TGCGCCAGCAGCTTGGCCCTTGGGGGATCCGAGACCCAGTACTTC.

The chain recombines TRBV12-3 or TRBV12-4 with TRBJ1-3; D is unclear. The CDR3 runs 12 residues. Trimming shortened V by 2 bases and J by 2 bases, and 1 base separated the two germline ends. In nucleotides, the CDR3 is TGTGCCAGCAGTTTAACTGGAAACACCATATATTTT. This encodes CASSLTGNTIYF.

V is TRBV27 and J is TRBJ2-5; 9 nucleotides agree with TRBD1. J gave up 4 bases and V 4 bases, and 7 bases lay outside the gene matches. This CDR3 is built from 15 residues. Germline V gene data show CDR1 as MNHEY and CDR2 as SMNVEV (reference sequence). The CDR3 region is CASSWTGAVRETQYF. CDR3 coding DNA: TGTGCCAGCAGTTGGACAGGGGCGGTTCGAGAGACCCAGTACTTC.

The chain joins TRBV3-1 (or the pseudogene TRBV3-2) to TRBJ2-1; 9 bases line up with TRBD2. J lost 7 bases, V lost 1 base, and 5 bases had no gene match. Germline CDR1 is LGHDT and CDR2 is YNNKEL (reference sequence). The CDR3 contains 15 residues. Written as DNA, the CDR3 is TGTGCCAGCAGCCAAGGGCATAGCGGGAGAAATGAGCAGTTCTTC. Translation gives CASSQGHSGRNEQFF.

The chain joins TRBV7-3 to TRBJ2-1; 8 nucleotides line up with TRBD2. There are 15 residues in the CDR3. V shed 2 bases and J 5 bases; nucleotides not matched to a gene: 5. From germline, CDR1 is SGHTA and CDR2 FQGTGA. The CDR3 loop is CASSLVSGGNNEQFF. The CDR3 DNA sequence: TGTGCCAGCAGCTTAGTGAGCGGGGGAAACAATGAGCAGTTCTTC.

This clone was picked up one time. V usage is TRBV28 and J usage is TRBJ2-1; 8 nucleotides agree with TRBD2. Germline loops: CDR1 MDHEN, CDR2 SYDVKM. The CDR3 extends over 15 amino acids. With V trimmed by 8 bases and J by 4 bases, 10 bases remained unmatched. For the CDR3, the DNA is TGTGCCAGCCGGGGGGGCGGGAGTCGGTACAATGAGCAGTTCTTC. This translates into CASRGGGSRYNEQFF.

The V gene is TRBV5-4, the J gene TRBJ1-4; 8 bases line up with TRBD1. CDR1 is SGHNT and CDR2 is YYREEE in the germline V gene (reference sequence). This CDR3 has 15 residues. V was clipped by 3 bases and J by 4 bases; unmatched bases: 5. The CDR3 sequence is CASSSGQGGNEKLFF. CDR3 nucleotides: TGTGCCAGCAGCTCAGGACAGGGTGGTAATGAAAAACTGTTTTTT.

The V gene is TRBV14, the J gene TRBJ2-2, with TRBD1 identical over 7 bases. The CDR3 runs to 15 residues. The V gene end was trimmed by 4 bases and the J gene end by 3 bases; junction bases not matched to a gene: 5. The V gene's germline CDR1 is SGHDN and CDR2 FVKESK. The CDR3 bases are TGTGCCAGCAGCCGCCGACAGGGCGACACCGGGGAGCTGTTTTTT. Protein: CASSRRQGDTGELFF. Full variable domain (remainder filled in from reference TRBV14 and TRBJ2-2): EAGVTQFPSHSVIEKGQTVTLRCDPISGHDNLYWYRRVMGKEIKFLLHFVKESKQDESGMPNNRFLAERTGGTYSTLKVQPAELEDSGVYFCASSRRQGDTGELFFGEGSRLTVL.

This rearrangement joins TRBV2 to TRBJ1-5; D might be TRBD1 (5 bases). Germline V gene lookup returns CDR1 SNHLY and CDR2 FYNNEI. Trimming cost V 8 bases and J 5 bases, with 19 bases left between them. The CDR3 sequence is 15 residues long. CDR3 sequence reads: CASGGRAGVHQPQHF. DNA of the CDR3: TGTGCCAGCGGAGGACGGGCGGGGGTGCATCAGCCCCAGCATTTT. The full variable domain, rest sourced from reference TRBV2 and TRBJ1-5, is EPEVTQTPSHQVTQMGQEVILRCVPISNHLYFYWYRQILGQKVEFLVSFYNNEISEKSEIFDDQFSVERPDGSNFTLKIRSTKLEDSAMYFCASGGRAGVHQPQHFGDGTRLSIL.

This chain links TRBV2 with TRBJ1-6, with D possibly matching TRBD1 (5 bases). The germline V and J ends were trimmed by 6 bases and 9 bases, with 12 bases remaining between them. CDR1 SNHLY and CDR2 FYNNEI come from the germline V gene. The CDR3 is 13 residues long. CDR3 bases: TGTGCCAGCAGGGGGGGAGAGATTTCACCCCTCCACTTT. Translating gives CASRGGEISPLHF.